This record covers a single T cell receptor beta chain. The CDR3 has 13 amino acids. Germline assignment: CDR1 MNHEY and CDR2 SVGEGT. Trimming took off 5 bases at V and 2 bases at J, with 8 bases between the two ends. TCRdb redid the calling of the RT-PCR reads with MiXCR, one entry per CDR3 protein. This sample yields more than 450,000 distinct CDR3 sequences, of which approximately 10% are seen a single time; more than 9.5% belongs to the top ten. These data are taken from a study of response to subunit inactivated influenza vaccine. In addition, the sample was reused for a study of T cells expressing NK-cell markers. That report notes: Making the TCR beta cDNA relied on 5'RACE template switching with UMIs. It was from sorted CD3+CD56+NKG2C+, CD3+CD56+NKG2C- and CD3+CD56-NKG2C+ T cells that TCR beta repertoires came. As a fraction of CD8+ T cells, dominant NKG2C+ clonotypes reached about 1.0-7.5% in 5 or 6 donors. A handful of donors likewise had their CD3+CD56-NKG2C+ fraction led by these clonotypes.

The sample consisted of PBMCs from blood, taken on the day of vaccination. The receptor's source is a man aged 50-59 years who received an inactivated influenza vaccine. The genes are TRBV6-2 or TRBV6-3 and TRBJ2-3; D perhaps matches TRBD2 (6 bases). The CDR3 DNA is TGTGCCAGCAGTGCGGGACTCACAGATACGCAGTATTTT. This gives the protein CASSAGLTDTQYF.